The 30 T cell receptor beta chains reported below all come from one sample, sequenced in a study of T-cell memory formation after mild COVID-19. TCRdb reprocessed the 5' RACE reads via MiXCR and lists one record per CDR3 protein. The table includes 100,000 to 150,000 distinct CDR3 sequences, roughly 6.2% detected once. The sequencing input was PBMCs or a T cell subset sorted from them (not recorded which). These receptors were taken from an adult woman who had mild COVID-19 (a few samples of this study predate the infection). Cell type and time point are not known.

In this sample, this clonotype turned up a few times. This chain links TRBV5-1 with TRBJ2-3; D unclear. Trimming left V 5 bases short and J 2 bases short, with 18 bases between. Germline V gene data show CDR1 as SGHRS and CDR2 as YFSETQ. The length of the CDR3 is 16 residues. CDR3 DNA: TGCGCCAGCAGTGTTCTACCTGGGCTTTACACAGATACGCAGTATTTT. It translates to CASSVLPGLYTDTQYF.

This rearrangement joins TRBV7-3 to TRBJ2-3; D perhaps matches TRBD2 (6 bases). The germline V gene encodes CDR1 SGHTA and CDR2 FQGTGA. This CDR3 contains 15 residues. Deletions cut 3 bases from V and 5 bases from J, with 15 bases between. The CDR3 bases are TGTGCCAGCAGCTTCACCAGCGGAGCGGGAGATACGCAGTATTTT. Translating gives CASSFTSGAGDTQYF.

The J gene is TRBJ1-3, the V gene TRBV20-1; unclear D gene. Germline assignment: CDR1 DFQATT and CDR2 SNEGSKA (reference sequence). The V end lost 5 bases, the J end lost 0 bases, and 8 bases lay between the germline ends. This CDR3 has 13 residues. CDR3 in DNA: TGCAGTGCTGCTCGGAGCTCTGGAAACACCATATATTTT. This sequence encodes CSAARSSGNTIYF.

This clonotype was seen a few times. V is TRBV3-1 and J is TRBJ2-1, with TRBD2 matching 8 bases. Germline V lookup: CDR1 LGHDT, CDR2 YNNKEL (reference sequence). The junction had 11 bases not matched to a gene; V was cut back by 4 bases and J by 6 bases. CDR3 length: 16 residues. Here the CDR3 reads CASSPTGTRYANEQFF. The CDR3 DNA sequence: TGTGCCAGCAGCCCAACCGGGACTAGATACGCCAATGAGCAGTTCTTC.

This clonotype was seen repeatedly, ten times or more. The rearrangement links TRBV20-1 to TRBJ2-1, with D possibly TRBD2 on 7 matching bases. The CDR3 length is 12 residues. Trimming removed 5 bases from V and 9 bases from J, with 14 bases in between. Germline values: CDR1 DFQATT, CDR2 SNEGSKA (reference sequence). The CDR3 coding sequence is TGCAGTGCTTCCGGGGGGCCTAGTGAGCAGTTCTTC. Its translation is CSASGGPSEQFF.

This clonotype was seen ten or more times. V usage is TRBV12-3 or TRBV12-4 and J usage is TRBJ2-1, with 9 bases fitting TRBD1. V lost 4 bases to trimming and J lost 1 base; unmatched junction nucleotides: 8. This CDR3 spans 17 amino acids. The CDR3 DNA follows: TGTGCCAGCAGTTCCGGACAGGGGCGGCAGTCCTACAATGAGCAGTTCTTC. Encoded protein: CASSSGQGRQSYNEQFF.

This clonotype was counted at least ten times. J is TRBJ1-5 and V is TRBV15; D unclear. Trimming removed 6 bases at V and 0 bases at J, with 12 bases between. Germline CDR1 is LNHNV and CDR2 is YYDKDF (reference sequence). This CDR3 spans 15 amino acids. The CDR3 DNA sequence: TGTGCCACCAGACAGTACTCGTATAGCAATCAGCCCCAGCATTTT. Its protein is CATRQYSYSNQPQHF. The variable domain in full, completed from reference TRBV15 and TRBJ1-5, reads DAMVIQNPRYQVTQFGKPVTLSCSQTLNHNVMYWYQQKSSQAPKLLFHYYDKDFNNEADTPDNFQSRRPNTSFCFLDIRSPGLGDTAMYLCATRQYSYSNQPQHFGDGTRLSIL.

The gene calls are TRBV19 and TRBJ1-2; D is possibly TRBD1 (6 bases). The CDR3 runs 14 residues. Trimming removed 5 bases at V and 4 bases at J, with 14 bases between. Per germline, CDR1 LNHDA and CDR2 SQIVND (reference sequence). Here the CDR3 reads CASSAQQGTYGYTF. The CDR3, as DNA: TGTGCCAGTAGTGCTCAACAGGGTACCTATGGCTACACCTTC.

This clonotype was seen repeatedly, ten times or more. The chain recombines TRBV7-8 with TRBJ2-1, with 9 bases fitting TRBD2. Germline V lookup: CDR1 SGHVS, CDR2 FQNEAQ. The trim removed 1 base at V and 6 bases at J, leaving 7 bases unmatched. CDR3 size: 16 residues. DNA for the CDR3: TGTGCCAGCAGCTTAGGACCTAGCGGGACAAGCAATGAGCAGTTCTTC. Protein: CASSLGPSGTSNEQFF.

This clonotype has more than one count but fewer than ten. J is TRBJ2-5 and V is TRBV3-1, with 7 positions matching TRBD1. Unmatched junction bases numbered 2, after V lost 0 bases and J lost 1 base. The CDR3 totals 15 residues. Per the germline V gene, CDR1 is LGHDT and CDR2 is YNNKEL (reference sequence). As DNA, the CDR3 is TGTGCCAGCAGCCAAGAGGGACAGTTCCAAGAGACCCAGTACTTC. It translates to CASSQEGQFQETQYF.

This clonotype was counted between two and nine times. For the CDR3, the DNA is TGTGCCAGTAAATCCGAAATGAACACTGAAGCTTTCTTT. Residues: CASKSEMNTEAFF. The rearrangement links TRBV19 to TRBJ1-1; no definite D call. V lost 7 bases, J lost 0 bases, and 9 bases lay in between. This CDR3 is built from 13 residues. CDR1 is LNHDA, CDR2 SQIVND, per germline (reference sequence).

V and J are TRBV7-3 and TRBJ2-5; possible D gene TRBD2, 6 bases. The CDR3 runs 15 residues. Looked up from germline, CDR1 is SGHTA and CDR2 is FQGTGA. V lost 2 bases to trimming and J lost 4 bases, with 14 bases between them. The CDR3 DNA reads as TGTGCCAGCAGCTTAGGCGGGGCTATTGGAGAGACCCAGTACTTC. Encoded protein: CASSLGGAIGETQYF. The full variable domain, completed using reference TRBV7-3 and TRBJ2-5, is GAGVSQTPSNKVTEKGKYVELRCDPISGHTALYWYRQSLGQGPEFLIYFQGTGAADDSGLPNDRFFAVRPEGSVSTLKIQRTERGDSAVYLCASSLGGAIGETQYFGPGTRLLVL.

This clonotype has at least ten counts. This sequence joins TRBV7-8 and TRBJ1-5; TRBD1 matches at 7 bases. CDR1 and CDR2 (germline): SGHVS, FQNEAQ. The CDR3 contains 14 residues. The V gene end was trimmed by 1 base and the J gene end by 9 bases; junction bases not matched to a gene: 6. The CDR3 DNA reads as TGTGCCAGCAGCTTAGGACAGGGAAAACGGCCCCAGCATTTT. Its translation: CASSLGQGKRPQHF.

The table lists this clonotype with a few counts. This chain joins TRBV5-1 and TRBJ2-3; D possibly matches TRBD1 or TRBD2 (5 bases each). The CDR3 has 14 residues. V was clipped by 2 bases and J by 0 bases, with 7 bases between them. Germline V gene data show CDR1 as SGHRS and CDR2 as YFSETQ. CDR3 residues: CASSLRDSTDTQYF. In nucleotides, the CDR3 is TGCGCCAGCAGCTTAAGGGACAGCACAGATACGCAGTATTTT.

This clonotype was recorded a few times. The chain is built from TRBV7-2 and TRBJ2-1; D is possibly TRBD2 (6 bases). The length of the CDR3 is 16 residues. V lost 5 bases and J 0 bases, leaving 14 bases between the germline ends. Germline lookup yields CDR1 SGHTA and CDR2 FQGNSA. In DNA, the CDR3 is TGTGCCAGCAGCCCAGCCCCGGACTACTCCTACAATGAGCAGTTCTTC. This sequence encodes CASSPAPDYSYNEQFF.

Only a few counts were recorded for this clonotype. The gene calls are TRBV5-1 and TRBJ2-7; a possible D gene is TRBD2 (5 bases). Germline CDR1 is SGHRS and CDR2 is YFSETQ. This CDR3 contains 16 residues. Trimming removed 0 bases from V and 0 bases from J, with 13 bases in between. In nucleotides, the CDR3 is TGCGCCAGCAGCTTGGTAGGTAGCGTAAGCTCCTACGAGCAGTACTTC. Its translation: CASSLVGSVSSYEQYF.

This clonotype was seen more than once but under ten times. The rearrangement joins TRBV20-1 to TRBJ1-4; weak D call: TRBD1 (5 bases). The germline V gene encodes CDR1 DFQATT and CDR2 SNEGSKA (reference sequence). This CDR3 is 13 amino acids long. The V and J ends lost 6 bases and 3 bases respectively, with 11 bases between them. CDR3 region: CSAATGANEKLFF. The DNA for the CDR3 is TGCAGTGCCGCGACGGGGGCTAATGAAAAACTGTTTTTT.

CDR3 loop: CASSQSLNRGSSSPLHF. The CDR3 nucleotides read TGTGCCAGCTCACAATCCTTAAACAGGGGTAGTAGTTCACCCCTCCACTTT. The chain carries TRBV18 and TRBJ1-6, with 7 bases matching TRBD1. The CDR3 runs to 17 residues. Germline V gene lookup returns CDR1 KGHSH and CDR2 LQKENI. V was pared by 4 bases and J by 9 bases, with 15 bases of the junction left unmatched.

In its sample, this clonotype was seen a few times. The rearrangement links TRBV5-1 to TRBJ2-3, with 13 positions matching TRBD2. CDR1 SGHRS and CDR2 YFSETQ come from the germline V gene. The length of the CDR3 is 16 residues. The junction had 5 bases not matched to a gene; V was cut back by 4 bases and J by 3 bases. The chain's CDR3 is CASSPGTSGKTDTQYF. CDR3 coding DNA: TGCGCCAGCAGCCCCGGGACTAGCGGGAAGACAGATACGCAGTATTTT.

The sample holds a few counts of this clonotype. CDR3 DNA: TGCGCCAGCAGCCAAGTCACTAGCGGGAGGTACGAGCAGTACTTC. Amino acids: CASSQVTSGRYEQYF. The rearrangement links TRBV4-1 to TRBJ2-7; 12 bases line up with TRBD2. V lost 1 base, J lost 4 bases, and 2 bases stayed unmatched. Germline loops: CDR1 MGHRA, CDR2 YSYEKL. The CDR3 is made up of 15 amino acids.

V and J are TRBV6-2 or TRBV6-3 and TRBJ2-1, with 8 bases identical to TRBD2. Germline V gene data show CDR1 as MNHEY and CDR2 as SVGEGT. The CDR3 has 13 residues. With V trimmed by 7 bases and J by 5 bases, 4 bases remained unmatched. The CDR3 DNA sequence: TGTGCCAGCACCAGGACTAGCCACAATGAGCAGTTCTTC. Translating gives CASTRTSHNEQFF.

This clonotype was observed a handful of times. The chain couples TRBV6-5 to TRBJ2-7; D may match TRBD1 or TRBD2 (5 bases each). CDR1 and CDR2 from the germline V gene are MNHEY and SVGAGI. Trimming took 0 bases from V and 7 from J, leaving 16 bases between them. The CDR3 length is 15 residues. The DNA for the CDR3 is TGTGCCAGCAGTTACTCGTTACCGCGTGGGGGAGAGCAGTACTTC. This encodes CASSYSLPRGGEQYF.

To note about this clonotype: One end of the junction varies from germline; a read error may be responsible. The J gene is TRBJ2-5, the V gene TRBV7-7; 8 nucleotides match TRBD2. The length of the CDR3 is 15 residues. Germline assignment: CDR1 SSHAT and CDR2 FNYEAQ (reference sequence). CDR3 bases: TGTGCTAGCAGCTTAGGGGGGACTAGGAAAGAGACCCAGTACTTC. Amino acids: CASSLGGTRKETQYF.

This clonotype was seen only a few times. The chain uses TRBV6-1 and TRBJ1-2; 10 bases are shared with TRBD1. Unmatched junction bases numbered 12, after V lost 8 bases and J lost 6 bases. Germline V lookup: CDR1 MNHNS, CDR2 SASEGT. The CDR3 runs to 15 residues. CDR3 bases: TGTGCCAGCGGACCCGGGACAGGGGAACGAAATGGCTACACCTTC. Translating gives CASGPGTGERNGYTF.

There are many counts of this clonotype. The CDR3 region is CASSFNPPRTSGSYEQYF. CDR3 nucleotides: TGTGCCAGCAGCTTTAACCCCCCTCGGACTAGCGGATCCTACGAGCAGTACTTC. This sequence joins TRBV7-2 and TRBJ2-7, with 10 bases that match TRBD2. The CDR3 runs to 18 residues. Germline CDR1 SGHTA, CDR2 FQGNSA. J lost 1 base, V lost 3 bases, and 12 bases had no gene match.

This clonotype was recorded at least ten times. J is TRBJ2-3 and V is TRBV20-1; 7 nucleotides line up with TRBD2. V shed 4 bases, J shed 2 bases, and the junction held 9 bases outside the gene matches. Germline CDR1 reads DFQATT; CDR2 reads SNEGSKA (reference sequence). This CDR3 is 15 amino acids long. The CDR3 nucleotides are TGCAGTGCTAACGGGGGAGCGGGAACCACAGATACGCAGTATTTT. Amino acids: CSANGGAGTTDTQYF.

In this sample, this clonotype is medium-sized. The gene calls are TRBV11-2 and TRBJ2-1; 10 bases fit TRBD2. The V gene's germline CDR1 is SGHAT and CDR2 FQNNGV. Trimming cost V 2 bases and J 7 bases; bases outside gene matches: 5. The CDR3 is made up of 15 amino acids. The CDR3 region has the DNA TGTGCCAGCAGCTTACTAGCGGGAGTAGGGAATGAGCAGTTCTTC. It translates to CASSLLAGVGNEQFF. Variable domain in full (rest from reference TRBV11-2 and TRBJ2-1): EAGVAQSPRYKIIEKRQSVAFWCNPISGHATLYWYQQILGQGPKLLIQFQNNGVVDDSQLPKDRFSAERLKGVDSTLKIQPAKLEDSAVYLCASSLLAGVGNEQFFGPGTRLTVL.

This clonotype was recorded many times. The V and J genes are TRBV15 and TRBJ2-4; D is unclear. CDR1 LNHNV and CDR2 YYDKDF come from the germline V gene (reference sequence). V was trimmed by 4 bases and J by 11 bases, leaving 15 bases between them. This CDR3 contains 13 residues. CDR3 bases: TGTGCCACCAGCATGACCACCGAATTCGTTCAGTACTTC. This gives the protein CATSMTTEFVQYF.

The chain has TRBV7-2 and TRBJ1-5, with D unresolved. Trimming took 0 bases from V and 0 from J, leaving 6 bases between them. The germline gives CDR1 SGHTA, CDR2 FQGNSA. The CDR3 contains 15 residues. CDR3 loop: CASSLASYSNQPQHF. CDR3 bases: TGTGCCAGCAGCTTAGCTTCATATAGCAATCAGCCCCAGCATTTT.

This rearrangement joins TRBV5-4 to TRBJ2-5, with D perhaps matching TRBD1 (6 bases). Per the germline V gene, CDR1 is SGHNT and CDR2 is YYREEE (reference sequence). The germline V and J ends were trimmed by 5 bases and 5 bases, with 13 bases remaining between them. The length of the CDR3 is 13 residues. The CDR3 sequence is CASRFNREETQYF. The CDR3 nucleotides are TGTGCCAGCAGGTTTAACAGGGAGGAGACCCAGTACTTC.